This TCR beta chain originates from a study of CD8+CD57+ T cells in acquired aplastic anemia. Study summary: On average, sorted CD4+ and CD8+ cells gave around 3 ug of DNA.

Genomic DNA served as template for TCR beta VDJ and CDR3 profiling. Each CDR3 protein gets one entry after TCRdb re-called the reads with MiXCR. The repertoire includes some 160,000 distinct CDR3 sequences, about 48% of them detected once, and more than 30% sits in the top ten. This clonotype was detected ten times or more. Its antigen is not identified. Sequencing was done on patients that had shown CD8+CD57+ cell expansion by flow cytometry. Each patient had severe acquired aplastic anemia. CDR3 length equals 12 residues. CDR1 is KGHDR, CDR2 SFDVKD, per germline. The V gene lost 12 bases and the J gene lost 4 bases, with 9 bases spanning the gap. Study-level points and caveats: Patients and healthy controls showed no significant CD8+ Simpson's diversity difference. About 27 CD8+ CDR3 sequences were shared between patients and controls.

The chain carries TRBV24-1 and TRBJ2-6; D remains unclear. Sequencing was done on a sample of sorted CD4+, CD8+, or CD8+CD57+ T cells (not recorded which) from PBMCs. This TCR was sampled from a human donor with aplastic anemia. CDR3 protein: CAPDDGANVLTF. The CDR3 nucleotides read TGTGCCCCAGACGACGGGGCCAACGTCCTGACTTTC.